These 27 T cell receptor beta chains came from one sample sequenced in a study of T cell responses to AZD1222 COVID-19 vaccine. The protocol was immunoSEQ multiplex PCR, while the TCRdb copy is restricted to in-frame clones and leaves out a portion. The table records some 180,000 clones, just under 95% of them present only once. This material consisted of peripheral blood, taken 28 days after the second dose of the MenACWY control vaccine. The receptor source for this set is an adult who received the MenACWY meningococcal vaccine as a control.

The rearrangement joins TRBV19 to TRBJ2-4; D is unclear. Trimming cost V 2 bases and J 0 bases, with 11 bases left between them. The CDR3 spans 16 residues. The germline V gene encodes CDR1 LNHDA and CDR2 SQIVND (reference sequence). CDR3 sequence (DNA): TGTGCCAGTAGTATACGTACCGAAGGAGCCAAAAACATTCAGTACTTC. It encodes CASSIRTEGAKNIQYF. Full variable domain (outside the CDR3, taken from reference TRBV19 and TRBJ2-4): DGGITQSPKYLFRKEGQNVTLSCEQNLNHDAMYWYRQDPGQGLRLIYYSQIVNDFQKGDIAEGYSVSREKKESFPLTVTSAQKNPTAFYLCASSIRTEGAKNIQYFGAGTRLSVL.

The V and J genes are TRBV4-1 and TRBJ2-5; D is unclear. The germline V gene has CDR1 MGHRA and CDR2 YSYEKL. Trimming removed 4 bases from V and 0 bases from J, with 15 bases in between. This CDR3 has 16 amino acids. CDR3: CASSPLGRLYQETQYF. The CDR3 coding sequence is TGCGCCAGCAGCCCTCTCGGACGGTTGTACCAAGAGACCCAGTACTTC.

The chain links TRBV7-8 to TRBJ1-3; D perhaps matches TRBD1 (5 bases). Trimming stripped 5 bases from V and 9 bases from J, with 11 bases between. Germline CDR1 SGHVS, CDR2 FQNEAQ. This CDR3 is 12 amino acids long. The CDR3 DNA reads TGTGCCAGCAGCCCCGCGGGGGGCACCATATATTTT. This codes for CASSPAGGTIYF.

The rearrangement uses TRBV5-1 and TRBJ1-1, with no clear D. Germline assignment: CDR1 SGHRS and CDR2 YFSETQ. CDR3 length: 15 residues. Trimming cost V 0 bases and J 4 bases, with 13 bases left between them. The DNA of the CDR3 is TGCGCCAGCAGCTTGGCCTGGGCGGGGTCCACTGAAGCTTTCTTT. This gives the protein CASSLAWAGSTEAFF.

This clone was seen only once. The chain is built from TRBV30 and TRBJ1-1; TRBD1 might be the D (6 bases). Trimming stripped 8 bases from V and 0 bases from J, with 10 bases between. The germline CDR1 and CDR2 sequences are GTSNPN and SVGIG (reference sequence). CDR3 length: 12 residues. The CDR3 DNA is TGTGCCAGTGGACAGATGAACACTGAAGCTTTCTTT. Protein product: CASGQMNTEAFF. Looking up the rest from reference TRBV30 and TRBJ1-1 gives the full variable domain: SQTIHQWPATLVQPVGSPLSLECTVEGTSNPNLYWYRQAAGRGLQLLFYSVGIGQISSEVPQNLSASRPQDRQFILSSKKLLLSDSGFYLCASGQMNTEAFFGQGTRLTVV.

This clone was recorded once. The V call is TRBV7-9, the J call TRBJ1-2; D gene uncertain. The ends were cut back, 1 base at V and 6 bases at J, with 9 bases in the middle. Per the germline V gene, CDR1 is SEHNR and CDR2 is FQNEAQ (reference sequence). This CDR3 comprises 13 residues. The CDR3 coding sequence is TGTGCCAGCAGCTTAGTTTCACAGAATGGCTACACCTTC. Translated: CASSLVSQNGYTF.

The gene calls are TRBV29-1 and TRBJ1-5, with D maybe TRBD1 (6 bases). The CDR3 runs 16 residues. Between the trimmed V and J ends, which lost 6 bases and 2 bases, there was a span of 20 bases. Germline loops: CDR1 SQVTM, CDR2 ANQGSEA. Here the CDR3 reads CSVPGHIISRNQPQHF. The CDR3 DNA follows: TGCAGCGTACCGGGACACATAATATCACGCAATCAGCCCCAGCATTTT.

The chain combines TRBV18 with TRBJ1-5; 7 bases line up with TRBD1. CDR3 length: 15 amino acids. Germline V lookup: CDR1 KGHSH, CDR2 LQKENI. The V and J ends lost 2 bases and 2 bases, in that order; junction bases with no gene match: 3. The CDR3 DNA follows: TGTGCCAGCTCACCAGATGACAGGGGCAATCAGCCCCAGCATTTT. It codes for CASSPDDRGNQPQHF.

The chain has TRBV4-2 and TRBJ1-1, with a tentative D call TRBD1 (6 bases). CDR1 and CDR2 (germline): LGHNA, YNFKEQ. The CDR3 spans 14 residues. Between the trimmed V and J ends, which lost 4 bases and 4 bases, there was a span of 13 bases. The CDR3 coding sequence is TGTGCCAGCAGCCCCCTAGGGGGGAGCACTGAAGCTTTCTTT. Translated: CASSPLGGSTEAFF.

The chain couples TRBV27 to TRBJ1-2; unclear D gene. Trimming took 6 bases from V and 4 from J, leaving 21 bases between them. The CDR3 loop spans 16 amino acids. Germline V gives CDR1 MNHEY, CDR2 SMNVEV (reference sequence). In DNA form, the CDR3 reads TGTGCCAGCAGGCCCGTCCGGGCCCCTTGGACCTATGGCTACACCTTC. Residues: CASRPVRAPWTYGYTF.

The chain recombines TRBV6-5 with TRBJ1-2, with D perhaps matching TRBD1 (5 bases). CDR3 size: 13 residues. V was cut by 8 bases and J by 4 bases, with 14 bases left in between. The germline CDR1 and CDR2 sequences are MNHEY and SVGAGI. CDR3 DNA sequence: TGTGCCAGCGGGTCGTCGGGACTCTATGGCTACACCTTC. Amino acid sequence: CASGSSGLYGYTF.

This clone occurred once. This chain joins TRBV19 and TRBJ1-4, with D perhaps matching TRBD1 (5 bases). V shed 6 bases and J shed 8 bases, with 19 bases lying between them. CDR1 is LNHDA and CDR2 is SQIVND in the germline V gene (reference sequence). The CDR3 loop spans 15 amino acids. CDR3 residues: CASSLGGGPGEKLFF. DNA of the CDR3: TGTGCCAGTAGCCTCGGGGGGGGACCTGGCGAAAAACTGTTTTTT.

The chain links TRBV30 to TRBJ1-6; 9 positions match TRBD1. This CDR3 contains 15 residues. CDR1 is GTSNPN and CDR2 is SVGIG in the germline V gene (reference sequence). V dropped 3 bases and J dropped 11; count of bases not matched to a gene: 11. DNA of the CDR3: TGTGCCTGGAGAGCGCCGGGACAGGGAAATACACCCCTCCACTTT. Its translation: CAWRAPGQGNTPLHF. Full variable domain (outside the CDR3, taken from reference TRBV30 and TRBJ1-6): SQTIHQWPATLVQPVGSPLSLECTVEGTSNPNLYWYRQAAGRGLQLLFYSVGIGQISSEVPQNLSASRPQDRQFILSSKKLLLSDSGFYLCAWRAPGQGNTPLHFGNGTRLTVT.

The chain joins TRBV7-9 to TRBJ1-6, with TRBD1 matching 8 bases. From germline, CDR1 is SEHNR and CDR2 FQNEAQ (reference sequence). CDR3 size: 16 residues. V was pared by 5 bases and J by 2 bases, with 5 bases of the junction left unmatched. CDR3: CASSTSGQAYNSPLHF. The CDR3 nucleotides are TGTGCCAGCAGCACCTCGGGACAGGCCTATAATTCACCCCTCCACTTT. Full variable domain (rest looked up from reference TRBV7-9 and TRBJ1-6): DTGVSQNPRHKITKRGQNVTFRCDPISEHNRLYWYRQTLGQGPEFLTYFQNEAQLEKSRLLSDRFSAERPKGSFSTLEIQRTEQGDSAMYLCASSTSGQAYNSPLHFGNGTRLTVT.

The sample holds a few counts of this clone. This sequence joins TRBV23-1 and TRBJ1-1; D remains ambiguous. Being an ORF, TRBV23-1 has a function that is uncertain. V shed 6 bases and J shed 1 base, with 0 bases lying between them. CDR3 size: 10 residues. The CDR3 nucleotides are TGCGCCAGCAGGAACACTGAAGCTTTCTTT. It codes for CASRNTEAFF.

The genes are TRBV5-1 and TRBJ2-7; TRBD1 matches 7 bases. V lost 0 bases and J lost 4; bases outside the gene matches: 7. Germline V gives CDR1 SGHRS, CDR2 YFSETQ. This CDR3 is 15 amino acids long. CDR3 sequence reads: CASSLEGGAGYEQYF. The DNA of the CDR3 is TGCGCCAGCAGCTTGGAAGGGGGCGCTGGATACGAGCAGTACTTC. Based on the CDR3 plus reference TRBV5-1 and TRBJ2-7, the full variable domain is KAGVTQTPRYLIKTRGQQVTLSCSPISGHRSVSWYQQTPGQGLQFLFEYFSETQRNKGNFPGRFSGRQFSNSRSEMNVSTLELGDSALYLCASSLEGGAGYEQYFGPGTRLTVT.

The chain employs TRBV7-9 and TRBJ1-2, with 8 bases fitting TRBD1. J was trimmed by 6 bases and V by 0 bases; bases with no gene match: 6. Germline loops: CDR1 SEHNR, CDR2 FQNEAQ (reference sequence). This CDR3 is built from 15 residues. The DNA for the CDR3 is TGTGCCAGCAGCTTAGCGCAGGGGGCTCAGAATGGCTACACCTTC. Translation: CASSLAQGAQNGYTF.

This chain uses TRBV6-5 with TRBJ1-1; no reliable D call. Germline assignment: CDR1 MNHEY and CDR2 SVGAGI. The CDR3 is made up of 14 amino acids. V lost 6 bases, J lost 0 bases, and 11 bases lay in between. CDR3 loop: CASRRTGMNTEAFF. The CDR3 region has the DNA TGTGCCAGCAGACGGACGGGCATGAACACTGAAGCTTTCTTT.

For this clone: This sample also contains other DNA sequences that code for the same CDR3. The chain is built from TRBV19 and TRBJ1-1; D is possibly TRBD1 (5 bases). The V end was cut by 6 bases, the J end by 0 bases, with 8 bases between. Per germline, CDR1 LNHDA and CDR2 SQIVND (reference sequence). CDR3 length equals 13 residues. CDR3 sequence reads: CASSGTVNTEAFF. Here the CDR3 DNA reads TGTGCCAGTAGCGGGACGGTGAACACTGAAGCTTTCTTT.

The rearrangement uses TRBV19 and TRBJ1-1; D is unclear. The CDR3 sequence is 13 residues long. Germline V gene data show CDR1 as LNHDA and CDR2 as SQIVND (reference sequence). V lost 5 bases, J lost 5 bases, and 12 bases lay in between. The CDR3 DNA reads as TGTGCCAGTAGTCCGGGATGGGGAACTGAAGCTTTCTTT. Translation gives CASSPGWGTEAFF.

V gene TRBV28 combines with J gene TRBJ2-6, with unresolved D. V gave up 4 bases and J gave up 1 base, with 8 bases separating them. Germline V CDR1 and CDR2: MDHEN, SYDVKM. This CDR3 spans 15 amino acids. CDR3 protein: CASSSHSSGANVLTF. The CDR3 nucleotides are TGTGCCAGCAGTTCGCATTCTTCTGGGGCCAACGTCCTGACTTTC.

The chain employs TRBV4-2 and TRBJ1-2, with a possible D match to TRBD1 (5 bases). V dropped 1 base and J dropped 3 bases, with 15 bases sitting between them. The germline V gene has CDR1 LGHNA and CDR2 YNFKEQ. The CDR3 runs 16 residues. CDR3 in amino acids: CASSQVGGGGDYGYTF. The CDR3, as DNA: TGTGCCAGCAGCCAAGTGGGCGGGGGGGGAGACTATGGCTACACCTTC.

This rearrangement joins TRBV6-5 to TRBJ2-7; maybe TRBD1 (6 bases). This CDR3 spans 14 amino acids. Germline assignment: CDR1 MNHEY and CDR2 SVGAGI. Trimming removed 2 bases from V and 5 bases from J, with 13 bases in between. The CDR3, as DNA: TGTGCCAGCAGTTACGGCAGGGGAAGCAACGAGCAGTACTTC. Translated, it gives CASSYGRGSNEQYF.

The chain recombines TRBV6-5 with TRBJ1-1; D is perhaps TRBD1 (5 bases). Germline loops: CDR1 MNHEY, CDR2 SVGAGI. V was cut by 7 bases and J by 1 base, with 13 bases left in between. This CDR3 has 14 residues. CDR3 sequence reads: CASTVGHPNTEAFF. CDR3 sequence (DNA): TGTGCCAGCACCGTCGGACACCCGAACACTGAAGCTTTCTTT.

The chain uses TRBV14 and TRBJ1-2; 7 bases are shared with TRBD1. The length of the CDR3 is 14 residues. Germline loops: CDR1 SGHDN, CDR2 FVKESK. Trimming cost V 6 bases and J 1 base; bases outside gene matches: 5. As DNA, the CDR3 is TGTGCCAGCAGGCGACAGGGAATTAACTATGGCTACACCTTC. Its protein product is CASRRQGINYGYTF.

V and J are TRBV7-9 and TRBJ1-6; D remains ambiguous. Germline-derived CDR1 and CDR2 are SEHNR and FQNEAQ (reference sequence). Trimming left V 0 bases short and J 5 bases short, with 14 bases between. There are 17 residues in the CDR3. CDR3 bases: TGTGCCAGCAGCTTAGCTGGCCGAGGTCGGCATAATTCACCCCTCCACTTT. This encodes CASSLAGRGRHNSPLHF.

The CDR3 DNA follows: TGTGCCAGCAGCTCCGCTAGCGGGGAGTCCTACAATGAGCAGTTCTTC. Its translation: CASSSASGESYNEQFF. The rearrangement links TRBV7-2 to TRBJ2-1; 9 nucleotides match TRBD2. Germline V gene sequence: CDR1 SGHTA, CDR2 FQGNSA. V shed 4 bases, J shed 1 base, and the junction held 5 bases outside the gene matches. The CDR3 sequence is 16 residues long.